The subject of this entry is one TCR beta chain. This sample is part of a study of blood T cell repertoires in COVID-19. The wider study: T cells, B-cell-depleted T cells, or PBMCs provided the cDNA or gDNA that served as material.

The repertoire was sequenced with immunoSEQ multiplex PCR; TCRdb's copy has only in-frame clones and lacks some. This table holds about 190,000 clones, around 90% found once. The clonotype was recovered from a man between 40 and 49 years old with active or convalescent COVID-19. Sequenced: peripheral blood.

The DNA for the CDR3 is TGTGCCAGCAGCTTAGCCCGGGCCGGGAGCGATGGCTACACCTTC. This sequence encodes CASSLARAGSDGYTF. The gene calls are TRBV7-9 and TRBJ1-2; D is uncertain. Germline V CDR1 and CDR2: SEHNR, FQNEAQ (reference sequence). The CDR3 runs 15 residues. Trimming removed 0 bases from V and 6 bases from J, with 14 bases in between.